This TCR beta chain was recorded in a study of blood T cells in healthy people across ages. Study observations and caveats: In the absence of known donor CMV status, changes in expanded clonotypes were possibly confounded. In older individuals, TCR beta diversity per million T cells was lower, falling roughly linearly with age.

CDR1 and CDR2 (germline): MNHNS, SASEGT. The ends lost 9 bases at V and 2 bases at J; junction bases unmatched: 4. CDR3 length equals 14 residues. Concerning this clonotype: What it recognizes is unknown.

Isolated per sample were at least 7 million PBMCs. Primed by a sample-barcoded 5' primer and a J-beta primer mix, a second PCR proceeded for 7 to 11 cycles. Every cDNA molecule bore a tag from a template-switch adaptor containing 12 random nucleotides. TCRdb re-called the 5' RACE reads through MiXCR, storing one row per CDR3 protein. Among some 1.5 million distinct CDR3 sequences listed, 28% were seen once. This TCR derives from a woman aged 25 to 39 in good health. The sequenced sample consisted of blood. The chain uses TRBV6-1 and TRBJ2-6; 7 bases agree with TRBD1. The CDR3 DNA is TGTGCCAGTACACAGGGGACTGGGGCCAACGTCCTGACTTTC. It specifies CASTQGTGANVLTF.